This T cell receptor beta chain was captured in a study of CD8+CD57+ T cells in acquired aplastic anemia. Only patients with CD8+CD57+ cell expansion on flow cytometry were chosen for sequencing. CDR3 and TCR beta VDJ profiling relied on genomic DNA as the template. In TCRdb, the reads were re-called with MiXCR into one record per CDR3 protein. The sample lists about 180,000 distinct CDR3 sequences; 40% to 55% were seen once. The sequence was obtained from a human donor with aplastic anemia. Input material: sorted CD4+, CD8+, or CD8+CD57+ T cells (not recorded which) from PBMCs.

As DNA, the CDR3 is TGCAGCGTTGGGGAAGGGGAGAATTCACCCCTCCACTTT. Amino acids: CSVGEGENSPLHF. The chain couples TRBV29-1 to TRBJ1-6, with D possibly matching TRBD1 (5 bases). The germline CDR1 and CDR2 sequences are SQVTM and ANQGSEA. The CDR3 loop spans 13 amino acids. Trimming shortened V by 4 bases and J by 7 bases, and 11 bases separated the two germline ends.